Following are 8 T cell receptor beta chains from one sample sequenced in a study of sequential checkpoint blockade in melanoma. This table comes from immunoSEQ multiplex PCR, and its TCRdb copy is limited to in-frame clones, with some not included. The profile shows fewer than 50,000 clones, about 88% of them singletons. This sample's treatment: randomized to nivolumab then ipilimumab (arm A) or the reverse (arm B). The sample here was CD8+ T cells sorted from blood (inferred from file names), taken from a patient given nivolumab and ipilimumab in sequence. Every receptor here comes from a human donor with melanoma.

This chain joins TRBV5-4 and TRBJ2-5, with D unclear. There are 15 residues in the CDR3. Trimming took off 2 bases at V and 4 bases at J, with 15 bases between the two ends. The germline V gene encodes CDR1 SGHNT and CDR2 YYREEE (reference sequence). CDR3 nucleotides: TGTGCCAGCAGCTTCGTCGCTGGGCGAGTAGAGACCCAGTACTTC. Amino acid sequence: CASSFVAGRVETQYF. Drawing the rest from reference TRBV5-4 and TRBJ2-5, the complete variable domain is ETGVTQSPTHLIKTRGQQVTLRCSSQSGHNTVSWYQQALGQGPQFIFQYYREEENGRGNFPPRFSGLQFPNYSSELNVNALELDDSALYLCASSFVAGRVETQYFGPGTRLLVL.

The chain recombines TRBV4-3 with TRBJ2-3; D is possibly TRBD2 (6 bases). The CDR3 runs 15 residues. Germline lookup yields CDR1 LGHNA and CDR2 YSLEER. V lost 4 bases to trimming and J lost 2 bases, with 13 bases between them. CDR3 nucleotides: TGCGCCAGCAGCCCCCGGGACTCCTACACAGATACGCAGTATTTT. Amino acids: CASSPRDSYTDTQYF.

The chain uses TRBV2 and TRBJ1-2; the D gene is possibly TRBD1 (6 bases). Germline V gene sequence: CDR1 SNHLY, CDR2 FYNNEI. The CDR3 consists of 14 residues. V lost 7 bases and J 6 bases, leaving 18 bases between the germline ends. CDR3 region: CASTSLGGGDGYTF. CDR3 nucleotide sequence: TGTGCCAGCACCTCTCTAGGGGGGGGCGATGGCTACACCTTC.

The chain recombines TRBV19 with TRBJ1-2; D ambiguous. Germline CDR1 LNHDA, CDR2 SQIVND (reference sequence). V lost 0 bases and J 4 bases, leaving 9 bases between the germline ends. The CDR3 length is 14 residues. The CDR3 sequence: CASSIEGRTYGYTF. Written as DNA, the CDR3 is TGTGCCAGTAGTATAGAGGGGAGAACCTATGGCTACACCTTC. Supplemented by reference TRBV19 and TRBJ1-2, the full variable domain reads DGGITQSPKYLFRKEGQNVTLSCEQNLNHDAMYWYRQDPGQGLRLIYYSQIVNDFQKGDIAEGYSVSREKKESFPLTVTSAQKNPTAFYLCASSIEGRTYGYTFGSGTRLTVV.

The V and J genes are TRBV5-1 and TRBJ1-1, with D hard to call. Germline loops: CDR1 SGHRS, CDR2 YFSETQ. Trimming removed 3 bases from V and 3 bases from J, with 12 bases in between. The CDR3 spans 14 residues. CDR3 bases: TGCGCCAGCAGCTGGCTTAAGAGGGACACTGAAGCTTTCTTT. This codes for CASSWLKRDTEAFF.

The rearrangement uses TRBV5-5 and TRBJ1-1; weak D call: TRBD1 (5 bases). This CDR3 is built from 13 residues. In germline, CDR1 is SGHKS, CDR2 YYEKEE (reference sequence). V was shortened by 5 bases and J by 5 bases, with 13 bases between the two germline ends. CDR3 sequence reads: CASSAGLRTEAFF. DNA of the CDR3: TGTGCCAGCAGTGCAGGGTTGAGAACTGAAGCTTTCTTT.

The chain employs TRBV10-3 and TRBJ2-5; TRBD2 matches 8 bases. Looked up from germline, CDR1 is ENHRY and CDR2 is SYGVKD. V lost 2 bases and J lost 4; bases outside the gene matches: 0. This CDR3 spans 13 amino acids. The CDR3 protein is CAISEAGGETQYF. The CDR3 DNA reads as TGTGCCATCAGTGAGGCGGGAGGAGAGACCCAGTACTTC.

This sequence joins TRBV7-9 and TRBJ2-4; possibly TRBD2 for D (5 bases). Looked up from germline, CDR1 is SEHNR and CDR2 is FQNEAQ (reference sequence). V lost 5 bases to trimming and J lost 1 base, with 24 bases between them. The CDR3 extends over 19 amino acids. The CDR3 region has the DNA TGTGCCAGCAGCCCCCGGGAAGCGGCCGTTCCAACGGCCAAAAACATTCAGTACTTC. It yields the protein CASSPREAAVPTAKNIQYF.